A single sample is the source of the 14 T cell receptor beta chains below, sequenced in a study of OX40 agonist ivuxolimab in advanced cancers. The assay was immunoSEQ multiplex PCR, and TCRdb's table has in-frame clones only and misses some. Here the sample spans about 88,000 clones, under 85% being singletons. Sequenced material: CD4+ or CD8+ T cells sorted from blood, taken in a trial of the OX40 agonist ivuxolimab. The receptors derive from an adult with an advanced solid tumor such as melanoma, head and neck, liver or kidney cancer.

V is TRBV18 and J is TRBJ2-3, with 9 bases lining up with TRBD2. CDR1 is KGHSH, CDR2 LQKENI, per germline. V shed 3 bases, J shed 4 bases, and the junction held 2 bases outside the gene matches. The CDR3 covers 14 residues. The CDR3 reads CASSPQREADTQYF. For the CDR3, the DNA is TGTGCCAGCTCACCCCAGCGGGAGGCAGATACGCAGTATTTT. The full variable domain, with the rest looked up from reference TRBV18 and TRBJ2-3, is NAGVMQNPRHLVRRRGQEARLRCSPMKGHSHVYWYRQLPEEGLKFMVYLQKENIIDESGMPKERFSAEFPKEGPSILRIQQVVRGDSAAYFCASSPQREADTQYFGPGTRLTVL.

The V call is TRBV4-1, the J call TRBJ1-3, with D perhaps TRBD1 (6 bases). Germline CDR1 and CDR2: MGHRA and YSYEKL. The CDR3 spans 17 residues. Deletions cut 6 bases from V and 1 base from J, with 19 bases between. Written as DNA, the CDR3 is TGCGCCAGCAGGAGGACAGTCGGTCTTATTTCTGGAAACACCATATATTTT. This gives the protein CASRRTVGLISGNTIYF.

This chain links TRBV7-9 with TRBJ2-5; 9 bases are shared with TRBD2. The CDR3 covers 17 residues. The germline CDR1 and CDR2 sequences are SEHNR and FQNEAQ (reference sequence). Trimming at V came to 5 bases and at J to 1 base, leaving 11 bases not matched to a gene. The CDR3 nucleotides read TGTGCCAGCAGCCCAATGGGTCTGCGGGAGGGCCAAGAGACCCAGTACTTC. It codes for CASSPMGLREGQETQYF.

V and J are TRBV30 and TRBJ2-7, with a weak D call TRBD1 (6 bases). V shed 4 bases and J shed 2 bases, with 15 bases lying between them. The CDR3 covers 14 residues. Germline loops: CDR1 GTSNPN, CDR2 SVGIG (reference sequence). This CDR3 reads CAWTKQGLPYEQYF. The CDR3 coding sequence is TGTGCCTGGACTAAACAGGGTCTCCCCTACGAGCAGTACTTC.

The chain has TRBV10-2 and TRBJ2-1; 8 nucleotides align to TRBD2. CDR3 size: 15 residues. After removal of 10 bases from V and 3 bases from J, the junction contained 11 bases not matched to a gene. Germline V CDR1 and CDR2: WSHSY, SAAADI. The CDR3 spells CATRSGAGGYNEQFF. CDR3 in DNA: TGCGCCACCCGTTCAGGGGCGGGAGGCTACAATGAGCAGTTCTTC.

The sample holds one count of this clone. The chain has TRBV7-3 and TRBJ2-6; no definite D call. The CDR3 consists of 13 residues. Germline values: CDR1 SGHTA, CDR2 FQGTGA. The germline V and J ends were trimmed by 2 bases and 2 bases, with 1 base remaining between them. This chain's CDR3 is CASSLAGANVLTF. In DNA form, the CDR3 reads TGTGCCAGCAGCTTAGCTGGGGCCAACGTCCTGACTTTC.

The chain couples TRBV7-9 to TRBJ2-3, with a possible D match to TRBD2 (6 bases). The CDR3 runs to 10 residues. Germline V gene lookup returns CDR1 SEHNR and CDR2 FQNEAQ (reference sequence). CDR3 residues: CAEGSDTQYF. The CDR3 nucleotides read TGTGCGGAGGGGTCAGATACGCAGTATTTT.

The V gene is TRBV7-2, the J gene TRBJ1-1; D is unresolved. The CDR3 has 15 residues. Germline V CDR1 and CDR2: SGHTA, FQGNSA. The V gene lost 2 bases and the J gene lost 6 bases, with 16 bases spanning the gap. The CDR3 here is CASSLYPSGKAEAFF. CDR3 nucleotides: TGTGCCAGCAGCTTATATCCGAGCGGGAAAGCTGAAGCTTTCTTT.

This clone has more than one count but fewer than ten. The chain couples TRBV5-4 to TRBJ2-1; 12 bases fit TRBD2. The CDR3 has 18 amino acids. With V trimmed by 2 bases and J by 4 bases, 10 bases remained unmatched. Germline V gene sequence: CDR1 SGHNT, CDR2 YYREEE (reference sequence). The CDR3 sequence: CASSFLTSGSGRYNEQFF. DNA of the CDR3: TGTGCCAGCAGCTTTCTGACTAGCGGGAGTGGTCGGTACAATGAGCAGTTCTTC.

V is TRBV10-2 and J is TRBJ2-1; TRBD2 agrees at 7 bases. The V and J ends lost 0 bases and 4 bases, in that order; junction bases with no gene match: 3. This CDR3 contains 15 residues. CDR1 and CDR2 (germline): WSHSY, SAAADI. DNA for the CDR3: TGCGCCAGCAGTGAGTCGCTAGCGGCATACAATGAGCAGTTCTTC. Amino acid sequence: CASSESLAAYNEQFF.

The rearrangement joins TRBV27 to TRBJ1-5; maybe TRBD1 (6 bases). Between the trimmed V and J ends, which lost 4 bases and 2 bases, there was a span of 9 bases. Germline values: CDR1 MNHEY, CDR2 SMNVEV (reference sequence). The CDR3 has 14 residues. CDR3 region: CASSSRQGNQPQHF. CDR3 coding DNA: TGTGCCAGCAGTTCTCGACAGGGCAATCAGCCCCAGCATTTT.

This clone occurred once. This rearrangement joins TRBV11-1 to TRBJ1-1; D is unclear. This CDR3 has 13 amino acids. Per germline, CDR1 SGHAT and CDR2 FQDESV (reference sequence). V lost 5 bases and J lost 1, with 8 bases in between. The DNA for the CDR3 is TGTGCCAGCAGCAAAACTGGGAACACTGAAGCTTTCTTT. Amino acids: CASSKTGNTEAFF.

The chain combines TRBV6-5 with TRBJ1-3; possibly TRBD1 for D (5 bases). Germline V gives CDR1 MNHEY, CDR2 SVGAGI. This CDR3 contains 15 residues. The V gene lost 3 bases and the J gene lost 3 bases, with 12 bases spanning the gap. The DNA of the CDR3 is TGTGCCAGCAGTTATGGGGGTTCCTATGGAAACACCATATATTTT. Its protein is CASSYGGSYGNTIYF.

This chain uses TRBV7-9 with TRBJ2-2, with unresolved D. Germline V CDR1 and CDR2: SEHNR, FQNEAQ (reference sequence). CDR3 length: 13 residues. V dropped 4 bases and J dropped 11 bases, with 14 bases sitting between them. The CDR3 DNA is TGTGCCAGCAGCTCAGGCCAGCCCGCCGAGCTGTTTTTT. Encoded protein: CASSSGQPAELFF. Using reference TRBV7-9 and TRBJ2-2 for the parts outside the CDR3, the full variable domain is DTGVSQNPRHKITKRGQNVTFRCDPISEHNRLYWYRQTLGQGPEFLTYFQNEAQLEKSRLLSDRFSAERPKGSFSTLEIQRTEQGDSAMYLCASSSGQPAELFFGEGSRLTVL.